This TCR beta chain was profiled in a study of beta chain features in type 1 diabetes. Study as a whole: No patient-donor differences in age, gender, total cells or subset yield.

As every portion of the isolated RNA was reverse transcribed, the sequencing read expressed TCRB transcripts. Profiling relied on immunoSEQ multiplex PCR, and the TCRdb table lists in-frame clones only, not all of them. Of under 350,000 clones in the sample, 8% were seen once. The V gene lost 0 bases and the J gene lost 4 bases, with 4 bases spanning the gap. Germline CDR1 is LGHNA and CDR2 is YSLEER. The CDR3 length is 13 residues. Sorting based on CD45RO/CCR7/CD25/CD127/CD95/CD27 separated CD4+ naive, central memory, regulatory and stem cell-like memory cells. Source material: central memory CD4+ T cells from blood. This chain joins TRBV4-3 and TRBJ1-3; no clear D gene. The source of this sequence is a woman in her late teens or twenties in good health. This CDR3 is CASSQDRGNTIYF. Written as DNA, the CDR3 is TGCGCCAGCAGCCAAGATCGGGGAAACACCATATATTTT.